The following is a TCR beta chain sequence with its context. Its antigen is undetermined. The CDR3 sequence is 15 residues long. Germline V gene sequence: CDR1 SGHNT, CDR2 YYREEE (reference sequence). Trimming shortened V by 4 bases and J by 4 bases, and 17 bases separated the two germline ends. This entry is derived from a study of long-term antiretroviral therapy in people with HIV. General study results and limits: Control repertoires displayed wider CDR3 length ranges than the HIV repertoires. Post-treatment diversity went higher with ART but stayed below transplant donor controls. On ART adherence, viral resistance or therapy changes, no data were available.

Researchers report immunoSEQ v3.0 was run at survey level. Sequencing was performed with immunoSEQ multiplex PCR; in TCRdb, only in-frame clones are kept and a portion is missing. Among 25,000 to 30,000 clones listed, about 86% were seen once. The samples comprised about 0.95-11 million cryopreserved PBMC ahead of DNA extraction. V usage is TRBV5-4 and J usage is TRBJ2-5; D uncertain. The sequence came from a woman aged 30 to 39 with HIV. The sequenced sample was unsorted PBMCs, obtained 0.8 years after starting antiretroviral therapy. The CDR3 bases are TGTGCCAGCAGCGAGAAGACCCCCTCCCCAGAGACCCAGTACTTC. Its translation: CASSEKTPSPETQYF.